Below, 24 T cell receptor beta chains from the same sample are listed, as sequenced in a study of beta chain features in type 1 diabetes. Sequencing targeted expressed TCRB transcripts, as all isolated RNA had been reverse transcribed. The protocol was immunoSEQ multiplex PCR, while the TCRdb copy is restricted to in-frame clones and leaves out a portion. The sample consists of some 900,000 clones, roughly 17% of them appearing once. The specimen was naive CD4+ T cells from blood. The receptors shown here come from a woman aged 18-35 years in good health.

V is TRBV18 and J is TRBJ2-7; D remains ambiguous. The germline V and J ends were trimmed by 0 bases and 2 bases, with 8 bases remaining between them. The CDR3 has 14 amino acids. Germline loops: CDR1 KGHSH, CDR2 LQKENI. CDR3 nucleotide sequence: TGTGCCAGCTCACCACCAGGGATCCCCTACGAGCAGTACTTC. It codes for CASSPPGIPYEQYF.

This clone came up a few times. The chain carries TRBV10-3 and TRBJ2-7; 9 bases fit TRBD2. Trimming at V came to 8 bases and at J to 0 bases, leaving 11 bases not matched to a gene. Per germline, CDR1 ENHRY and CDR2 SYGVKD. This CDR3 spans 16 amino acids. CDR3 amino acids: CAIRASGANHSYEQYF. In DNA form, the CDR3 reads TGTGCCATCCGGGCTAGCGGGGCCAACCACTCCTACGAGCAGTACTTC.

This chain connects TRBV7-2 to TRBJ2-7; tentative D call: TRBD2 (5 bases). The CDR3 runs to 12 residues. V lost 5 bases and J 4 bases, leaving 9 bases between the germline ends. Germline V gene sequence: CDR1 SGHTA, CDR2 FQGNSA. DNA of the CDR3: TGTGCCAGCAGCGAGAGCGGATACGAGCAGTACTTC. This codes for CASSESGYEQYF. The full variable domain, completed using reference TRBV7-2 and TRBJ2-7, is GAGVSQSPSNKVTEKGKDVELRCDPISGHTALYWYRQSLGQGLEFLIYFQGNSAPDKSGLPSDRFSAERTGGSVSTLTIQRTQQEDSAVYLCASSESGYEQYFGPGTRLTVT.

Comments on this clone: Different DNA sequences within this sample yield the same CDR3. The rearrangement links TRBV5-1 to TRBJ2-3; D perhaps matches TRBD1 (5 bases). The V gene's germline CDR1 is SGHRS and CDR2 YFSETQ. The CDR3 has 14 amino acids. The V and J ends lost 4 bases and 2 bases respectively, with 11 bases between them. The CDR3 DNA sequence: TGCGCCAGCAGCCTCGGACAAACCACAGATACGCAGTATTTT. This gives the protein CASSLGQTTDTQYF.

As to this clone: One end of the junction varies from germline; a read error may be responsible. The gene calls are TRBV28 and TRBJ2-1; D is possibly TRBD1 (5 bases). The germline gives CDR1 MDHEN, CDR2 SYDVKM. The CDR3 covers 16 residues. CDR3 nucleotide sequence: TGTGCCAGCAGCGAAGGGGTCCTTCCTCCCTATAATGAGCAGTTCTTC. Translation gives CASSEGVLPPYNEQFF.

This clone was picked up a small number of times. The chain recombines TRBV29-1 with TRBJ2-1, with TRBD1 as a possible D gene (5 bases). The germline gives CDR1 SQVTM, CDR2 ANQGSEA. V dropped 3 bases and J dropped 0 bases, with 12 bases sitting between them. The CDR3 consists of 15 residues. Written as DNA, the CDR3 is TGCAGCGTTGAGGCGCAGGGCAGCTCCTACAATGAGCAGTTCTTC. It translates to CSVEAQGSSYNEQFF.

The chain combines TRBV5-1 with TRBJ2-7; 8 bases are shared with TRBD1. With V trimmed by 1 base and J by 7 bases, 7 bases remained unmatched. Germline CDR1 and CDR2: SGHRS and YFSETQ. This CDR3 comprises 14 residues. The CDR3 sequence is CASSLWAGGWEQYF. Written as DNA, the CDR3 is TGCGCCAGCAGCTTGTGGGCAGGGGGCTGGGAGCAGTACTTC.

Only a few counts were recorded for this clone. This chain uses TRBV21-1 with TRBJ2-5; TRBD2 is the table's D call, not checked against the DNA. TRBV21-1 is annotated as a pseudogene. This CDR3 spans 18 amino acids. DNA of the CDR3: TGTGCCAGCAGCAAAGTGTGGCTAGCGGGAGGATACCAAGAGACCCAGTACTTC. Translating it yields CASSKVWLAGGYQETQYF.

This chain uses TRBV7-9 with TRBJ1-3; D is possibly TRBD1 (5 bases). Germline CDR1 is SEHNR and CDR2 is FQNEAQ (reference sequence). Trimming removed 2 bases at V and 0 bases at J, with 17 bases between. The CDR3 totals 18 residues. CDR3 nucleotide sequence: TGTGCCAGCAGCTTATCAGGGTATAACCTGAGCTCTGGAAACACCATATATTTT. Translation: CASSLSGYNLSSGNTIYF.

The chain recombines TRBV18 with TRBJ2-1, with D unclear. The CDR3 is made up of 16 amino acids. From germline, CDR1 is KGHSH and CDR2 LQKENI. Trimming shortened V by 2 bases and J by 8 bases, and 19 bases separated the two germline ends. CDR3 in amino acids: CASSPIARPSFDEQFF. CDR3 bases: TGTGCCAGCTCACCAATCGCCCGCCCTAGTTTCGATGAGCAGTTCTTC. The full variable domain, rest sourced from reference TRBV18 and TRBJ2-1, is NAGVMQNPRHLVRRRGQEARLRCSPMKGHSHVYWYRQLPEEGLKFMVYLQKENIIDESGMPKERFSAEFPKEGPSILRIQQVVRGDSAAYFCASSPIARPSFDEQFFGPGTRLTVL.

The CDR3 sequence: CAISDVDRNQPQHF. For the CDR3, the DNA is TGTGCCATCAGTGATGTGGACAGGAATCAGCCCCAGCATTTT. The chain joins TRBV10-3 to TRBJ1-5; 7 bases fit TRBD1. Germline V gives CDR1 ENHRY, CDR2 SYGVKD. The junction had 3 bases not matched to a gene; V was cut back by 3 bases and J by 4 bases. The CDR3 runs to 14 residues.

This clone has just a few counts. The chain has TRBV10-3 and TRBJ1-3; 8 nucleotides match TRBD1. V was pared by 3 bases and J by 0 bases, with 4 bases of the junction left unmatched. CDR1 is ENHRY and CDR2 is SYGVKD in the germline V gene. The CDR3 consists of 16 residues. The CDR3: CAISDPGQGSGNTIYF. The CDR3 region has the DNA TGTGCCATCAGTGACCCCGGACAGGGCTCTGGAAACACCATATATTTT.

A few counts support this clone. The chain joins TRBV6-5 to TRBJ2-1; a possible D gene is TRBD1 (5 bases). Germline-derived CDR1 and CDR2 are MNHEY and SVGAGI. Between the trimmed V and J ends, which lost 6 bases and 3 bases, there was a span of 6 bases. This CDR3 spans 12 amino acids. The CDR3 protein is CASSDSYNEQFF. CDR3 sequence (DNA): TGTGCCAGCAGCGACAGCTACAATGAGCAGTTCTTC.

To note about this clone: This CDR3 is also generated by other DNA sequences in the sample. The CDR3 here is CASSVSGTSYEQYF. CDR3 DNA: TGTGCCAGCAGCGTTAGCGGGACCTCCTACGAGCAGTACTTC. This sequence joins TRBV9 and TRBJ2-7; 8 nucleotides match TRBD2. The germline V gene encodes CDR1 SGDLS and CDR2 YYNGEE. The V and J ends lost 2 bases and 0 bases, in that order; junction bases with no gene match: 1. This CDR3 is built from 14 residues. The variable domain in full, completed from reference TRBV9 and TRBJ2-7, reads DSGVTQTPKHLITATGQRVTLRCSPRSGDLSVYWYQQSLDQGLQFLIQYYNGEERAKGNILERFSAQQFPDLHSELNLSSLELGDSALYFCASSVSGTSYEQYFGPGTRLTVT.

This clone was picked up a small number of times. The CDR3 sequence is CASSLATGVYEKLFF. The CDR3 bases are TGCGCCAGCAGCTTGGCGACAGGGGTTTACGAAAAACTGTTTTTT. The chain employs TRBV5-1 and TRBJ1-4, with 8 bases identical to TRBD1. The CDR3 sequence is 15 residues long. Germline loops: CDR1 SGHRS, CDR2 YFSETQ. Trimming at V came to 0 bases and at J to 8 bases, leaving 6 bases not matched to a gene.

The rearrangement uses TRBV7-9 and TRBJ2-5; D perhaps matches TRBD2 (5 bases). Germline V gives CDR1 SEHNR, CDR2 FQNEAQ (reference sequence). Trimming stripped 4 bases from V and 0 bases from J, with 15 bases between. This CDR3 contains 16 residues. CDR3 sequence reads: CASSSALGSYQETQYF. The CDR3 coding sequence is TGTGCCAGCAGCTCTGCCCTGGGGAGTTACCAAGAGACCCAGTACTTC.

The rearrangement uses TRBV7-8 and TRBJ1-1; D remains ambiguous. The CDR3 is made up of 13 amino acids. The germline CDR1 and CDR2 sequences are SGHVS and FQNEAQ. The germline V and J ends were trimmed by 6 bases and 1 base, with 9 bases remaining between them. CDR3 nucleotide sequence: TGTGCCAGCAGATCGAAGGGGAACACTGAAGCTTTCTTT. It encodes CASRSKGNTEAFF.

This clone was counted a few times. The junction departs from the called germline gene at one end, perhaps through a read error. The V and J genes are TRBV5-1 and TRBJ2-1, with 9 bases identical to TRBD2. CDR3 length equals 14 residues. Germline-derived CDR1 and CDR2 are SGHRS and YFSETQ. For the CDR3, the DNA is TGCGCCAGCAGATTGGCTAGCGGGGTCTATGAGCAGTTCTTC. This translates into CASRLASGVYEQFF.

This clone has only a few counts. The chain combines TRBV6-5 with TRBJ2-6; no firm D call. The CDR3 runs to 15 residues. Germline CDR1 is MNHEY and CDR2 is SVGAGI. The ends were cut back, 2 bases at V and 2 bases at J, with 7 bases in the middle. CDR3 loop: CASSYARAGANVLTF. The CDR3 region has the DNA TGTGCCAGCAGTTACGCAAGAGCTGGGGCCAACGTCCTGACTTTC.

The V call is TRBV7-9, the J call TRBJ2-5, with D uncertain. V was cut by 1 base and J by 4 bases, with 16 bases left in between. CDR3 length: 16 residues. CDR1 and CDR2 from the germline V gene are SEHNR and FQNEAQ (reference sequence). CDR3 DNA: TGTGCCAGCAGCTTAGAACCAGGCTCCCCGGGAGAGACCCAGTACTTC. It encodes CASSLEPGSPGETQYF.

The V call is TRBV19, the J call TRBJ2-1; D gene ambiguous. CDR1 is LNHDA, CDR2 SQIVND, per germline (reference sequence). There are 13 residues in the CDR3. Trimming stripped 5 bases from V and 6 bases from J, with 11 bases between. The CDR3 DNA sequence: TGTGCCAGTAGTCTCGAGCTCGTCAATGAGCAGTTCTTC. It specifies CASSLELVNEQFF.

The chain combines TRBV19 with TRBJ2-7, with 12 bases lining up with TRBD2. V lost 9 bases and J lost 4; bases outside the gene matches: 7. Germline V CDR1 and CDR2: LNHDA, SQIVND (reference sequence). This CDR3 is 14 amino acids long. The CDR3 region is CASARLAGEYEQYF. The DNA of the CDR3 is TGTGCCAGCGCTCGACTAGCGGGAGAATACGAGCAGTACTTC.

This clone has a handful of counts. The chain recombines TRBV19 with TRBJ2-1; TRBD2 is a possible D gene (6 bases). In germline, CDR1 is LNHDA, CDR2 SQIVND (reference sequence). The CDR3 is 14 amino acids. Trimming removed 5 bases from V and 6 bases from J, with 14 bases in between. CDR3 sequence reads: CASSEGREVNEQFF. The CDR3 DNA is TGTGCCAGTAGTGAGGGCAGGGAGGTCAATGAGCAGTTCTTC.

This clone turned up a few times. This chain joins TRBV2 and TRBJ1-5; tentative D call: TRBD1 (5 bases). Germline V CDR1 and CDR2: SNHLY, FYNNEI. CDR3 size: 17 residues. V lost 4 bases and J lost 6, with 22 bases in between. In DNA, the CDR3 is TGTGCCAGCAGTGGCGAGCGAATCGGGGCGGGCGGTCAGCCCCAGCATTTT. It translates to CASSGERIGAGGQPQHF.